The TCR beta chain described here comes from a study of blood T cell repertoires in COVID-19. Measured with immunoSEQ multiplex PCR; TCRdb has only the in-frame clones, and not every one. The data show nearly 80,000 clones, roughly 85% seen once. The TCR was taken from a woman between 65 and 79 years old with acute or convalescent COVID-19. The sample consisted of peripheral blood.

The CDR3 sequence: CASSPGGQGADTQYF. The DNA for the CDR3 is TGTGCCAGCTCACCAGGGGGACAGGGAGCAGATACGCAGTATTTT. The gene calls are TRBV18 and TRBJ2-3; 9 positions agree with TRBD1. The CDR3 has 15 amino acids. CDR1 is KGHSH, CDR2 LQKENI, per germline. Unmatched junction bases numbered 4, after V lost 2 bases and J lost 4 bases.